This paragraph reports one T cell receptor beta chain. Its target is not known. These data originate in a study of CD8+ T cells in alopecia areata. Study as a whole: Tofacitinib administration to treated patients was oral, at 5 to 10 mg twice daily.

CDR1 is MNHEY, CDR2 SVGAGI, per germline. There are 15 residues in the CDR3. Germline trimming cut 2 bases from V and 6 bases from J; bases unmatched to any gene: 6. The study's findings and limits: Higher clonality than in normal scalp was seen in lesional scalp, especially alopecia totalis/universalis.

Extraction and reverse transcription of RNA yielded cDNA as the sequencing template. Using immunoSEQ multiplex PCR, the repertoire was profiled, and TCRdb retains in-frame clones only, with some absent. The sample records 100,000 to 150,000 clones, around 60% being singletons. The clonotype was recovered from a human donor with alopecia areata. This chain uses TRBV6-5 with TRBJ2-7; 11 positions agree with TRBD1. The specimen comprised CD4+ T cells sorted from blood, sampled at week 0. CDR3 protein: CASSYSAGTGGEQYF. The CDR3 DNA reads as TGTGCCAGCAGTTACAGTGCCGGGACAGGGGGCGAGCAGTACTTC.